Detailed here is one TCR beta chain. Its antigen is currently unknown. It was template switching that added a universal primer site, and there were unique molecular identifiers on the cDNA. TCRdb independently ran MiXCR on the 5' RACE reads; one entry per CDR3 protein. This table has fewer than 500,000 distinct CDR3 sequences, 20% to 25% appearing once. The data originate from a study of identical twins. Study conclusions and caveats: Potential partial confounding of zero-insertion analyses by invariant MAIT and iNKT cells was noted.

These data also formed part of another study, on T cells expressing NK-cell markers.

The specimen was CD4+ T cells sorted from blood. This TCR was sampled from a woman younger than 30 in good health.

The chain's CDR3 is CASSFVGPYEQYF. CDR3 bases: TGTGCCAGCAGTTTCGTTGGACCTTACGAGCAGTACTTC. The gene calls are TRBV12-3 or TRBV12-4 and TRBJ2-7; no firm D call. The V gene lost 3 bases and the J gene lost 4 bases, with 10 bases spanning the gap. The CDR3 is 13 residues long.